The 17 T cell receptor beta chains given below trace back to one sample, sequenced in a study. TCRdb fed the 5' RACE reads into MiXCR, producing one record per CDR3 protein. The table has 55,000 to 80,000 distinct CDR3 sequences, approximately 23% seen once; the top ten hold under 3.5%. Sequencing was performed on memory CD4+ T cells sorted from a lymph node. Subset: memory CD4+ T cells, CD4+CD45RO+CD25-. These receptors were taken from a female donor with breast cancer.

This clonotype occurred a few times. The V and J genes are TRBV7-2 and TRBJ1-1; D is ambiguous. The CDR3 has 13 amino acids. The V and J ends lost 3 bases and 2 bases respectively, with 7 bases between them. Germline assignment: CDR1 SGHTA and CDR2 FQGNSA. The CDR3 sequence: CASSFERNTEAFF. DNA of the CDR3: TGTGCCAGCAGCTTTGAACGTAACACTGAAGCTTTCTTT. The variable domain in full, completed from reference TRBV7-2 and TRBJ1-1, reads GAGVSQSPSNKVTEKGKDVELRCDPISGHTALYWYRQSLGQGLEFLIYFQGNSAPDKSGLPSDRFSAERTGGSVSTLTIQRTQQEDSAVYLCASSFERNTEAFFGQGTRLTVV.

This chain connects TRBV6-6 to TRBJ2-1; perhaps TRBD1 as D (5 bases). V lost 2 bases and J 0 bases, leaving 8 bases between the germline ends. Germline CDR1 reads MNHNY; CDR2 reads SVGAGI (reference sequence). This CDR3 is built from 15 residues. Here the CDR3 DNA reads TGTGCCAGCAGTTACGCCAGGGACTCCTACAATGAGCAGTTCTTC. Protein product: CASSYARDSYNEQFF.

The gene calls are TRBV9 and TRBJ1-6, with unresolved D. Germline CDR1 SGDLS, CDR2 YYNGEE. Trimming pared 4 bases from V and 4 bases from J, leaving 6 bases between. This CDR3 comprises 13 residues. The CDR3 DNA reads as TGTGCCAGCAGCACCACTTATAATTCACCCCTCCACTTT. Translation gives CASSTTYNSPLHF.

This clonotype was detected only a few times. An end of the junction does not agree with germline; a read error may underlie this. This chain uses TRBV5-1 with TRBJ2-1; 8 positions agree with TRBD2. CDR1 is SGHRS, CDR2 YFSETQ, per germline. The CDR3 is made up of 15 amino acids. For the CDR3, the DNA is TGCGCCAGCAGCTTGAATAGCGGGACCTACAATGAGCAGTCCTTC. Protein: CASSLNSGTYNEQSF.

This clonotype was picked up a small number of times. V and J are TRBV15 and TRBJ1-2; D gene uncertain. The CDR3 runs 15 residues. Germline loops: CDR1 LNHNV, CDR2 YYDKDF (reference sequence). V was shortened by 0 bases and J by 2 bases, with 10 bases between the two germline ends. CDR3 residues: CATSRERGTNYGYTF. CDR3 coding DNA: TGTGCCACCAGCAGAGAGCGGGGTACGAACTATGGCTACACCTTC.

The genes are TRBV20-1 and TRBJ2-7; D ambiguous. The CDR3 loop spans 15 amino acids. CDR1 is DFQATT, CDR2 SNEGSKA, per germline (reference sequence). V was trimmed by 5 bases and J by 2 bases, leaving 19 bases between them. For the CDR3, the DNA is TGCAGTGCTGAGAACTCCCACGGAGACGCCTACGAGCAGTACTTC. Protein sequence: CSAENSHGDAYEQYF.

This chain uses TRBV20-1 with TRBJ2-1; TRBD2 aligns across 9 bases. Per the germline V gene, CDR1 is DFQATT and CDR2 is SNEGSKA (reference sequence). This CDR3 is 13 amino acids long. With 5 bases clipped from V and 8 bases from J, the junction kept 7 bases outside the gene matches. For the CDR3, the DNA is TGCAGTGCTCCCGGGACTAGCCCCCATGAGCAGTTCTTC. This gives the protein CSAPGTSPHEQFF.

The sample holds many counts of this clonotype. The chain has TRBV7-2 and TRBJ1-2, with D tentatively TRBD1 (6 bases). V gave up 0 bases and J gave up 4 bases, with 6 bases separating them. The CDR3 contains 13 residues. CDR1 SGHTA and CDR2 FQGNSA come from the germline V gene. The CDR3 loop is CASSLAQGYGYTF. The DNA for the CDR3 is TGTGCCAGCAGCTTAGCACAGGGCTATGGCTACACCTTC.

This clonotype was counted ten times or more. This chain connects TRBV20-1 to TRBJ2-1; D possibly matches TRBD1 or TRBD2 (5 bases each). Trimming took off 7 bases at V and 4 bases at J, with 14 bases between the two ends. Germline assignment: CDR1 DFQATT and CDR2 SNEGSKA (reference sequence). CDR3 length: 13 residues. In DNA, the CDR3 is TGCAGTGTTTTACCGGGACGGTACAATGAGCAGTTCTTC. Protein: CSVLPGRYNEQFF.

The chain uses TRBV6-1 and TRBJ1-1, with D unresolved. V lost 6 bases to trimming and J lost 9 bases, with 20 bases between them. The CDR3 runs to 14 residues. Germline CDR1 is MNHNS and CDR2 is SASEGT. CDR3 sequence reads: CASRDYLQGRKAFF. CDR3 nucleotides: TGTGCCAGCAGAGACTACCTTCAAGGGAGAAAAGCTTTCTTT.

The genes are TRBV12-3 or TRBV12-4 and TRBJ1-2; D is uncertain. This CDR3 has 14 amino acids. Trimming cost V 3 bases and J 0 bases, with 8 bases left between them. The CDR3 loop is CASSFLPTNYGYTF. The DNA for the CDR3 is TGTGCCAGCAGTTTTCTACCAACTAACTATGGCTACACCTTC.

The chain uses TRBV28 and TRBJ1-2, with D perhaps matching TRBD1 (6 bases). CDR3 length: 16 residues. V dropped 7 bases and J dropped 4 bases, with 22 bases sitting between them. Germline-derived CDR1 and CDR2 are MDHEN and SYDVKM. CDR3 sequence reads: CASTQSMQTGGYGYTF. CDR3 coding DNA: TGTGCCAGCACCCAATCCATGCAGACAGGCGGCTATGGCTACACCTTC.

The chain recombines TRBV5-1 with TRBJ1-4, with D tentatively TRBD1 (6 bases). The CDR3 runs 14 residues. The V and J ends lost 2 bases and 4 bases respectively, with 9 bases between them. Germline V lookup: CDR1 SGHRS, CDR2 YFSETQ. The CDR3 loop is CASSFGQLNEKLFF. CDR3 coding DNA: TGCGCCAGCAGCTTCGGACAGCTTAATGAAAAACTGTTTTTT. The whole variable domain, remainder taken from reference TRBV5-1 and TRBJ1-4, is KAGVTQTPRYLIKTRGQQVTLSCSPISGHRSVSWYQQTPGQGLQFLFEYFSETQRNKGNFPGRFSGRQFSNSRSEMNVSTLELGDSALYLCASSFGQLNEKLFFGSGTQLSVL.

The sample holds a few counts of this clonotype. The chain links TRBV20-1 to TRBJ2-2, with TRBD2 identical over 8 bases. V gave up 0 bases and J gave up 8 bases; unmatched junction bases: 8. The CDR3 totals 15 residues. The germline CDR1 and CDR2 sequences are DFQATT and SNEGSKA (reference sequence). The CDR3 DNA reads as TGCAGTGCTAGAGATCCGGCGGGAGGCGGTGGGGAGCTGTTTTTT. Amino acids: CSARDPAGGGGELFF.

This chain uses TRBV20-1 with TRBJ2-1; D assignment may be TRBD1 or TRBD2 (6 bases each). Trimming shortened V by 1 base and J by 6 bases, and 16 bases separated the two germline ends. Germline V gene lookup returns CDR1 DFQATT and CDR2 SNEGSKA (reference sequence). CDR3 length equals 15 residues. DNA of the CDR3: TGCAGTGCTAGAGGAGGGCCCGGAGGGGGCAATGAGCAGTTCTTC. Translation gives CSARGGPGGGNEQFF.

This rearrangement joins TRBV5-1 to TRBJ1-1, with 10 positions matching TRBD1. CDR3 size: 16 residues. The germline gives CDR1 SGHRS, CDR2 YFSETQ. Trimming removed 3 bases from V and 0 bases from J; junction bases left unmatched: 5. Here the CDR3 DNA reads TGCGCCAGCAGCTGGACAGGGGGGACAGTGAACACTGAAGCTTTCTTT. Encoded protein: CASSWTGGTVNTEAFF. The complete variable domain, with remaining parts taken from reference TRBV5-1 and TRBJ1-1, reads KAGVTQTPRYLIKTRGQQVTLSCSPISGHRSVSWYQQTPGQGLQFLFEYFSETQRNKGNFPGRFSGRQFSNSRSEMNVSTLELGDSALYLCASSWTGGTVNTEAFFGQGTRLTVV.

This clonotype was observed a few times. V usage is TRBV28 and J usage is TRBJ2-5; a weak D match, TRBD2 (7 bases). Germline V lookup: CDR1 MDHEN, CDR2 SYDVKM. V lost 3 bases, J lost 5 bases, and 16 bases lay in between. CDR3 length equals 15 residues. For the CDR3, the DNA is TGTGCCAGCAGTTTGAACCCCAGGGGAGGGGAGACCCAGTACTTC. Amino acid sequence: CASSLNPRGGETQYF.